These 2 T cell receptor beta chains were sequenced from one sample in a study of blood T cells in healthy people across ages. The use of a sample-barcoded 5' primer and a J-beta primer mix characterized a second PCR of roughly 6 to 11 cycles. One entry per CDR3 protein, called by TCRdb with MiXCR from the 5' RACE reads. The table lists around 1,500,000 distinct CDR3 sequences, roughly 27% of them singletons, with about 7.7% in the top ten. Sequencing used blood. All receptors come from a woman under 40 in good health.

This clonotype has just a few counts. J is TRBJ1-1 and V is TRBV6-5, with D hard to call. Germline CDR1 MNHEY, CDR2 SVGAGI. V was clipped by 2 bases and J by 3 bases, with 7 bases between them. CDR3 length: 13 amino acids. As DNA, the CDR3 is TGTGCCAGCAGTTACGGGGAATACACTGAAGCTTTCTTT. This encodes CASSYGEYTEAFF.

Notes on this clonotype: The junction does not match germline at one end; this may be a read error. This chain uses TRBV5-5 with TRBJ1-2, with D tentatively TRBD1 (5 bases). Germline lookup yields CDR1 SGHKS and CDR2 YYEKEE (reference sequence). The CDR3 is 13 residues long. CDR3 in amino acids: CAGSSQVAYGYTF. CDR3 bases: TGTGCCGGCAGCTCACAGGTTGCCTATGGCTACACCTTC.